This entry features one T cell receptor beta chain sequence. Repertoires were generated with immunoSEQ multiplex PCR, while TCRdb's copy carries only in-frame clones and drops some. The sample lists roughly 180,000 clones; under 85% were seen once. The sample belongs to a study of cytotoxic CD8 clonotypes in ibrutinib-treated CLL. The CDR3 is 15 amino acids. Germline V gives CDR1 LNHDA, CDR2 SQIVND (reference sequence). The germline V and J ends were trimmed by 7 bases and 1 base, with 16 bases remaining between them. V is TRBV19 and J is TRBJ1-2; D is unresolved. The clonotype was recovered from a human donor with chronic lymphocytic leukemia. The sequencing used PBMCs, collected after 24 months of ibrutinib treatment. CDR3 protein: CASNRDPKYNYGYTF. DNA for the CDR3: TGTGCCAGTAATCGGGATCCAAAGTATAACTATGGCTACACCTTC.